This entry describes one T cell receptor beta chain. TCRdb's copy holds only in-frame clones and misses some; the assay was immunoSEQ multiplex PCR. The repertoire includes about 140,000 clones, over 70% of them detected once, and less than 2% sits in the top ten. The data derive from a study of blood T cell repertoires in COVID-19. Study-level background: Sites across the United States, Italy and Spain contributed samples from acute and convalescent COVID-19.

CDR3 length: 13 residues. J gave up 4 bases and V 6 bases, and 5 bases lay outside the gene matches. Germline V gives CDR1 MDHEN, CDR2 SYDVKM. Sequencing input: peripheral blood. This chain uses TRBV28 with TRBJ1-2; TRBD1 matches at 7 bases. This receptor was taken from a woman aged 50 to 60 with acute or convalescent COVID-19. CDR3 sequence (DNA): TGTGCCAGCAGAACAGGGGTGCGCTATGGCTACACCTTC. It specifies CASRTGVRYGYTF.